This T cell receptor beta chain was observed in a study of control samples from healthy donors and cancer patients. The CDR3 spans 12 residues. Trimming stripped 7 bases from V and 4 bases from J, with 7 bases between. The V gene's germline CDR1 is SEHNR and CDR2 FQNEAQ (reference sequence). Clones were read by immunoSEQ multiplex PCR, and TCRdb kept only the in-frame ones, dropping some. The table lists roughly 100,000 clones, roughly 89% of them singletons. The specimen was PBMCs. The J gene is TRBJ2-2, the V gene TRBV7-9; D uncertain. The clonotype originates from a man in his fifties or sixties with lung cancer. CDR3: CASIGVTGELFF. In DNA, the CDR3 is TGTGCCAGCATAGGAGTCACCGGGGAGCTGTTTTTT.